The T cell receptor beta chain under discussion was sequenced for a study of T cells expressing NK-cell markers. Study-level information: It was sorted CD3+CD56-NKG2C+, CD3+CD56+NKG2C- and CD3+CD56+NKG2C+ T cells that provided the TCR beta repertoires. Broader study findings: In roughly six donors, dominant NKG2C+ clonotypes were about 1.0-7.5% of CD8+ T cells.

TCR beta libraries carry UMIs added by 5'RACE template switching. Each CDR3 protein gets one entry in TCRdb, which reprocessed the 5' RACE reads and gives no DNA. This sample's clone table lists roughly 300,000 distinct CDR3 sequences. A word on this clonotype: The antigen is unknown.

The sample was blood T cells: a sorted CD56 or NKG2C T cell subset, CD4+ or CD8+ T cells, or bulk PBMC T cells (not recorded which). The TCR originated in a woman between 18 and 70 years old in good health.

The chain's CDR3 is CSAKRDRGPGYTF. This chain links TRBV20-1 with TRBJ1-2; the D call of TRBD1 rests on TCRdb alone, since no DNA is present to check it. The CDR3 sequence is 13 residues long. CDR1 DFQATT and CDR2 SNEGSKA come from the germline V gene (reference sequence).